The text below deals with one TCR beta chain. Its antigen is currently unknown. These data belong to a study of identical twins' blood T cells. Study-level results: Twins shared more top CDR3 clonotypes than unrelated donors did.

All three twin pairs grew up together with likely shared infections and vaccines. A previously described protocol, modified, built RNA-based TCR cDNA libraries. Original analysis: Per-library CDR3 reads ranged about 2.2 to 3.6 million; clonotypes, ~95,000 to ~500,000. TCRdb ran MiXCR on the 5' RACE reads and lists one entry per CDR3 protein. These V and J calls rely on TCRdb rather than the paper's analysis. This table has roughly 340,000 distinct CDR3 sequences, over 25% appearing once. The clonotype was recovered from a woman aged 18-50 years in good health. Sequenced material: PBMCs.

The CDR3 DNA reads TGTGCCAGCATTACGAAACAGGGGAGTTACGCCGGGGAGCTGTTTTTT. This encodes CASITKQGSYAGELFF. This sequence joins TRBV6-2 or TRBV6-3 and TRBJ2-2, with 7 bases lining up with TRBD1. CDR3 length equals 16 residues. Germline CDR1 and CDR2: MNHEY and SVGEGT. J gave up 6 bases and V 7 bases, and 14 bases lay outside the gene matches.